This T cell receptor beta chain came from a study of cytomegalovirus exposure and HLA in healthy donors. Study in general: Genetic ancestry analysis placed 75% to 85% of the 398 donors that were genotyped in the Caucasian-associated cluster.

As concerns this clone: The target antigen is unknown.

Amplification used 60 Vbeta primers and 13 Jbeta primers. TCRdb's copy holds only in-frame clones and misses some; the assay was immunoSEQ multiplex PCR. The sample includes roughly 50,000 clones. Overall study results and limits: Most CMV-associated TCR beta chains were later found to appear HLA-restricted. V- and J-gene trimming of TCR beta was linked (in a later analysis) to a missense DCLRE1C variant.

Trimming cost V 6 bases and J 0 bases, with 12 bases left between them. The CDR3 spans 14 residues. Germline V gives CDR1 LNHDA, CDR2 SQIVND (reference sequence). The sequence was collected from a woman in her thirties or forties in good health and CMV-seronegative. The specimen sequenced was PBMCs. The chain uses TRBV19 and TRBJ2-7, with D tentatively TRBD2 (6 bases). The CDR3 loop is CASRPRRGSYEQYF. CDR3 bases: TGTGCCAGTAGGCCAAGGAGGGGCTCCTACGAGCAGTACTTC.